This is a list of T cell receptor beta chains from one sample in a study of blood T cell repertoires in COVID-19. The assay was immunoSEQ multiplex PCR, and TCRdb's table has in-frame clones only and misses some. The sample carries 150,000 or so clones, approximately 83% recorded once. Specimen: PBMCs or T cells enriched from blood (not recorded which). The receptors were gathered from a man in his 70s who had been exposed to COVID-19. Both conserved end residues are part of each CDR3. The order of the fields is clone size, V gene, J gene, D gene, CDR3 DNA, CDR3 protein. The D gene is left open where the match is weak. Clone size is stated in some rows and not others, as once, few, many or a class when expanded.

clone_size: .; v_call: TRBV9; j_call: TRBJ1-3; d_call: .; cdr3_nt: TGTGCCAGCAGCGCGGTAAGCTCTGGAAACACCATATATTTT; cdr3_aa: CASSAVSSGNTIYF
clone_size: .; v_call: TRBV20-1; j_call: TRBJ1-1; d_call: .; cdr3_nt: TGCAGTGCTAGTGGAGACAGCCTTGAAGCTTTCTTT; cdr3_aa: CSASGDSLEAFF
clone_size: .; v_call: TRBV4-1; j_call: TRBJ2-1; d_call: .; cdr3_nt: TGCGCCAGCAGCCAAGTTGGGCGATCTGGTGGCGGGGTCAATGAGCAGTTCTTC; cdr3_aa: CASSQVGRSGGGVNEQFF
clone_size: .; v_call: TRBV7-8; j_call: TRBJ1-1; d_call: .; cdr3_nt: TGTGCCAGCAGCTTGGATATCCGGTCAGCAGAGGTTACTGAAGCTTTCTTT; cdr3_aa: CASSLDIRSAEVTEAFF
clone_size: once; v_call: TRBV7-2; j_call: TRBJ1-3; d_call: .; cdr3_nt: TGTGCCAGCAGCTTTGGGAGCTCTGGAAACACCATATATTTT; cdr3_aa: CASSFGSSGNTIYF
clone_size: .; v_call: TRBV10-3; j_call: TRBJ2-7; d_call: TRBD1; cdr3_nt: TGTGCCATCAGTCAACAGACAGGGAAATTCAACGAGCAGTACTTC; cdr3_aa: CAISQQTGKFNEQYF
clone_size: .; v_call: TRBV7-2; j_call: TRBJ1-1; d_call: .; cdr3_nt: TGTGCCAGCAGCTTAGGAGCAGGGAACACTGAAGCTTTCTTT; cdr3_aa: CASSLGAGNTEAFF
clone_size: .; v_call: TRBV4-2; j_call: TRBJ1-2; d_call: .; cdr3_nt: TGTGCCAGCAGCCAAGGCCCCATGGAGGGGAGGTACGACTATGGCTACACCTTC; cdr3_aa: CASSQGPMEGRYDYGYTF
clone_size: .; v_call: TRBV23-1; j_call: TRBJ2-7; d_call: TRBD1; cdr3_nt: TGCGCCAGCAGTCCGATATTTATGGACAGGCTCTACGAGCAGTACTTC; cdr3_aa: CASSPIFMDRLYEQYF
clone_size: .; v_call: TRBV6-2/TRBV6-3; j_call: TRBJ2-7; d_call: TRBD1; cdr3_nt: TGTGCCAGCAGTTACGACAGGGGCTACGAGCAGTACTTC; cdr3_aa: CASSYDRGYEQYF
clone_size: .; v_call: TRBV2; j_call: TRBJ1-5; d_call: TRBD1; cdr3_nt: TGTGCCAGCAGTAAGGGGGACAGGGCCAGGCAGCCCCAGCATTTT; cdr3_aa: CASSKGDRARQPQHF
clone_size: .; v_call: TRBV19; j_call: TRBJ1-5; d_call: TRBD1; cdr3_nt: TGTGCCAGTCCTGGACAGGCGGGAAATCAGCCCCAGCATTTT; cdr3_aa: CASPGQAGNQPQHF
clone_size: once; v_call: TRBV7-2; j_call: TRBJ2-2; d_call: .; cdr3_nt: TGTGCCAGCACAGGGCAGCACACCGGGGAGCTGTTTTTT; cdr3_aa: CASTGQHTGELFF
clone_size: .; v_call: TRBV21-1; j_call: TRBJ2-1; d_call: .; cdr3_nt: TGTGCCAGCTGGGGGACATTGAATAAGAATGAGCAGTTCTTC; cdr3_aa: CASWGTLNKNEQFF
clone_size: .; v_call: TRBV4-1; j_call: TRBJ2-3; d_call: .; cdr3_nt: TGCGCCAGCAGCCATGAGTGGACTATCACAGATACGCAGTATTTT; cdr3_aa: CASSHEWTITDTQYF
clone_size: .; v_call: TRBV5-8; j_call: TRBJ1-6; d_call: TRBD1; cdr3_nt: TGTGCCAGCAGCCCTTGGACAGGGCTAGACAATTCACCCCTCCACTTT; cdr3_aa: CASSPWTGLDNSPLHF
clone_size: .; v_call: TRBV5-1; j_call: TRBJ2-1; d_call: TRBD1; cdr3_nt: TGCGCCAGCCGCCCTTCAACAGGGGCTGAGCAGTTCTTC; cdr3_aa: CASRPSTGAEQFF
clone_size: .; v_call: TRBV19; j_call: TRBJ2-2; d_call: .; cdr3_nt: TGTGCCAGTCAGAGGGGGTTCCCCGGGGAGCTGTTTTTT; cdr3_aa: CASQRGFPGELFF
clone_size: few; v_call: TRBV7-2; j_call: TRBJ2-1; d_call: .; cdr3_nt: TGTGCCAGCAGCCCCCGCTCCTACAATGAGCAGTTCTTC; cdr3_aa: CASSPRSYNEQFF
clone_size: .; v_call: TRBV7-6; j_call: TRBJ2-5; d_call: TRBD2; cdr3_nt: TGTGCCAGCAGCGGGGGGAGCGGGAGGGCCCGTGAGACCCAGTACTTC; cdr3_aa: CASSGGSGRARETQYF
clone_size: .; v_call: TRBV19; j_call: TRBJ1-3; d_call: TRBD1; cdr3_nt: TGTGCCAGTAGCATGGGACAGGGGGCCTACTTCTCTGGAAACACCATATATTTT; cdr3_aa: CASSMGQGAYFSGNTIYF
clone_size: .; v_call: TRBV7-8; j_call: TRBJ2-1; d_call: TRBD1; cdr3_nt: TGTGCCAGCAGCTTACTTCAGGGGGCAGGTGAGCAGTTCTTC; cdr3_aa: CASSLLQGAGEQFF
clone_size: few; v_call: TRBV7-2; j_call: TRBJ1-2; d_call: .; cdr3_nt: TGTGCCAGCAGGGAAGGACAAATCTACACCTTC; cdr3_aa: CASREGQIYTF
clone_size: .; v_call: TRBV24-1; j_call: TRBJ1-5; d_call: TRBD1; cdr3_nt: TGTGCCACCAGTGATTTGGGGACAGGATCTCAGCCCCAGCATTTT; cdr3_aa: CATSDLGTGSQPQHF
clone_size: .; v_call: TRBV19; j_call: TRBJ1-5; d_call: .; cdr3_nt: TGTGCCAGTAGTTCCCGGGACTTGCGTCAGCCCCAGCATTTT; cdr3_aa: CASSSRDLRQPQHF
clone_size: .; v_call: TRBV28; j_call: TRBJ1-1; d_call: .; cdr3_nt: TGTGCCAGCAGTTTAAGACCTGGGGCAGTCATGAACACTGAAGCTTTCTTT; cdr3_aa: CASSLRPGAVMNTEAFF
clone_size: .; v_call: TRBV21-1; j_call: TRBJ1-6; d_call: .; cdr3_nt: TGTGCCAGCAGCAAGGGCCCGAGGGATTCACCCCTCCACTTT; cdr3_aa: CASSKGPRDSPLHF
clone_size: .; v_call: TRBV3-1/TRBV3-2; j_call: TRBJ1-3; d_call: .; cdr3_nt: TGTGCCAGCAGTCCAAGAAACGGTTTCTCTGGAAACACCATATATTTT; cdr3_aa: CASSPRNGFSGNTIYF
clone_size: .; v_call: TRBV12-3/TRBV12-4; j_call: TRBJ2-1; d_call: .; cdr3_nt: TGTGCCAGCAGCCCTTTGAATGAGCAGTTCTTC; cdr3_aa: CASSPLNEQFF
clone_size: .; v_call: TRBV10-3; j_call: TRBJ2-7; d_call: .; cdr3_nt: TGTGCCATCAGTGAGTCGCTAGCGCCTACCTACGAGCAGTACTTC; cdr3_aa: CAISESLAPTYEQYF
clone_size: once; v_call: TRBV4-3; j_call: TRBJ2-7; d_call: .; cdr3_nt: TGCGCCAGCAGCCAAGATCGGGCAGGACGAAGCGGGGAGCAGTACTTC; cdr3_aa: CASSQDRAGRSGEQYF
clone_size: .; v_call: TRBV7-2; j_call: TRBJ2-5; d_call: .; cdr3_nt: TGTGCCAGCAGCTCCGCGGCGGTCCAGTCAGCGGAGACCCAGTACTTC; cdr3_aa: CASSSAAVQSAETQYF
clone_size: .; v_call: TRBV9; j_call: TRBJ1-3; d_call: .; cdr3_nt: TGTGCCAGCAGCGCCACAGGGTCTGGAAACACCATATATTTT; cdr3_aa: CASSATGSGNTIYF
clone_size: .; v_call: TRBV19; j_call: TRBJ1-2; d_call: TRBD1; cdr3_nt: TGTGCCAGTAGTGCCGCGGACAGGGCTGGAGGCTACACCTTC; cdr3_aa: CASSAADRAGGYTF
clone_size: medium-sized; v_call: TRBV7-8; j_call: TRBJ1-1; d_call: .; cdr3_nt: TGTGCCAGCAGCTTAACCACAGGGAACACTGAAGCTTTCTTT; cdr3_aa: CASSLTTGNTEAFF
clone_size: .; v_call: TRBV4-1; j_call: TRBJ2-2; d_call: .; cdr3_nt: TGCGCCAGCAGCCACCCGCTTCGGGGAAAGTCCGGGGAGCTGTTTTTT; cdr3_aa: CASSHPLRGKSGELFF
clone_size: .; v_call: TRBV12-3/TRBV12-4; j_call: TRBJ1-1; d_call: TRBD1; cdr3_nt: TGTGCCAGCAGTAGGGACAGTACTGAAGCTTTCTTT; cdr3_aa: CASSRDSTEAFF
clone_size: .; v_call: TRBV6-5; j_call: TRBJ1-1; d_call: .; cdr3_nt: TGTGCCAGCAGTTACTCGACATACAGGGCGACTGAAGCTTTCTTT; cdr3_aa: CASSYSTYRATEAFF
clone_size: .; v_call: TRBV19; j_call: TRBJ2-7; d_call: TRBD1; cdr3_nt: TGTGCCAGTAGCAAGGGACTCCAGGGGGCGCGGTACGAGCAGTACTTC; cdr3_aa: CASSKGLQGARYEQYF
clone_size: .; v_call: TRBV19; j_call: TRBJ2-3; d_call: TRBD2; cdr3_nt: TGTGCCAGTAGTCCCTTAGCGGGGGGCGTCACAGATACGCAGTATTTT; cdr3_aa: CASSPLAGGVTDTQYF
clone_size: .; v_call: TRBV11-3; j_call: TRBJ2-2; d_call: TRBD2; cdr3_nt: TGTGCCAGCAGCTTAGTAGCGGGGGCCGGGGAGCTGTTTTTT; cdr3_aa: CASSLVAGAGELFF
clone_size: .; v_call: TRBV4-2; j_call: TRBJ2-5; d_call: TRBD2; cdr3_nt: TGTGCCAGCAGCCCAAGACTAGCGGGGGGGCTGGGAGAGACCCAGTACTTC; cdr3_aa: CASSPRLAGGLGETQYF
clone_size: .; v_call: TRBV9; j_call: TRBJ1-2; d_call: .; cdr3_nt: TGTGCCAGCAGCGGGCTCGGGTTGGCTAACTATGGCTACACCTTC; cdr3_aa: CASSGLGLANYGYTF
clone_size: .; v_call: TRBV3-1/TRBV3-2; j_call: TRBJ2-2; d_call: TRBD2; cdr3_nt: TGTGCCAGCAGCCGGCCGGGACTAGCGGGAGTTCCGGGGAACACCGGGGAGCTGTTTTTT; cdr3_aa: CASSRPGLAGVPGNTGELFF
clone_size: .; v_call: TRBV7-2; j_call: TRBJ2-1; d_call: TRBD1; cdr3_nt: TGTGCCAGCAGCTTAGAGGGACAGATCAACAATGAGCAGTTCTTC; cdr3_aa: CASSLEGQINNEQFF
clone_size: few; v_call: TRBV27; j_call: TRBJ2-2; d_call: .; cdr3_nt: TGTGCCAGCAGTTTCGGAGCGGGTACCGGGGAGCTGTTTTTT; cdr3_aa: CASSFGAGTGELFF